This TCR beta chain came from a study of shared clonotypes between healthy human individuals. The CDR3 loop spans 15 amino acids. CDR1 is MDHEN, CDR2 SYDVKM, per germline. J lost 6 bases, V lost 2 bases, and 6 bases had no gene match. Produced via immunoSEQ multiplex PCR; TCRdb's table is partial and in-frame only. The sample lists about 2.1 million clones, over 85% seen once, with under 2% in the top ten. In the naive CD8 group, cells lacked CD45RO and were positively selected for CCR7, so terminally differentiated effector memory CD45RA+ cells were left out. Material: naive CD8+ T cells from PBMCs. The chain carries TRBV28 and TRBJ2-3; TRBD1 matches at 9 bases. This TCR came from a man aged 18 to 30 in good health. Some clones in this sample may be carry-over from other donors' samples. The CDR3 DNA is TGTGCCAGCAGTTTAGGGACAGGGATAAAGGATACGCAGTATTTT. It codes for CASSLGTGIKDTQYF.